The 9 T cell receptor beta chains below come from one sample, sequenced in a study of identical twins. TCRdb called the 5' RACE reads again in MiXCR, with one record for every CDR3 protein. Among hundreds of thousands of distinct CDR3 sequences listed, 20% to 25% were seen once. These records were also assigned to another study, of T cells expressing NK-cell markers.

Sequenced material: CD4+ T cells sorted from blood. These receptors all stem from a woman between 18 and 30 years old in good health.

The chain has TRBV7-8 and TRBJ1-2; D uncertain. V lost 1 base and J 5 bases, leaving 11 bases between the germline ends. Germline V gene sequence: CDR1 SGHVS, CDR2 FQNEAQ. This CDR3 is 14 amino acids long. For the CDR3, the DNA is TGTGCCAGCAGCTTAGAAGCACGAGGATATGGCTACACCTTC. This codes for CASSLEARGYGYTF.

This chain uses TRBV25-1 with TRBJ2-5; a possible D gene is TRBD2 (7 bases). V lost 6 bases, J lost 9 bases, and 20 bases lay in between. Germline V CDR1 and CDR2: MGHDK, SYGVNS. The CDR3 extends over 14 amino acids. CDR3 protein: CASRGETGGRAQYF. In nucleotides, the CDR3 is TGTGCCAGCAGAGGGGAGACGGGGGGCCGTGCCCAGTACTTC.

The chain has TRBV20-1 and TRBJ2-3; D unclear. V lost 6 bases, J lost 1 base, and 17 bases lay in between. The CDR3 is 15 residues long. The V gene's germline CDR1 is DFQATT and CDR2 SNEGSKA (reference sequence). The CDR3 coding sequence is TGCAGTGCAGCCCATAGCTGGGCTGGCACAGATACGCAGTATTTT. Its translation is CSAAHSWAGTDTQYF.

In this sample, this clonotype turned up a few times. CDR3: CASSLGRHTEAFF. CDR3 bases: TGCGCCAGCAGCCTGGGACGGCACACTGAAGCTTTCTTT. This chain joins TRBV5-1 and TRBJ1-1; the D gene is possibly TRBD1 (5 bases). CDR3 length: 13 amino acids. V lost 4 bases, J lost 3 bases, and 10 bases lay in between. Germline V gene sequence: CDR1 SGHRS, CDR2 YFSETQ.

Many counts were recorded for this clonotype. The rearrangement uses TRBV6-1 and TRBJ1-2; D ambiguous. Germline V gene data show CDR1 as MNHNS and CDR2 as SASEGT. This CDR3 spans 13 amino acids. V lost 2 bases to trimming and J lost 4 bases, with 8 bases between them. This chain's CDR3 is CASSERQAYGYTF. The CDR3 nucleotides are TGTGCCAGCAGTGAACGGCAGGCCTATGGCTACACCTTC.

This sequence joins TRBV6-5 and TRBJ2-5; 8 bases line up with TRBD2. The CDR3 has 14 amino acids. The V gene's germline CDR1 is MNHEY and CDR2 SVGAGI. V dropped 0 bases and J dropped 5; count of bases not matched to a gene: 2. In DNA, the CDR3 is TGTGCCAGCAGTTACTCTAGCGGGGTTGAGACCCAGTACTTC. Its protein is CASSYSSGVETQYF.

This clonotype was detected only a few times. The chain uses TRBV20-1 and TRBJ2-7; 7 nucleotides match TRBD2. V was clipped by 4 bases and J by 0 bases; unmatched bases: 6. The length of the CDR3 is 14 residues. CDR1 is DFQATT, CDR2 SNEGSKA, per germline (reference sequence). Here the CDR3 reads CSANSGPSSYEQYF. The CDR3 nucleotides read TGCAGTGCTAATAGCGGGCCCAGCTCCTACGAGCAGTACTTC.

This clonotype was observed many times. The rearrangement uses TRBV27 and TRBJ2-7; 7 nucleotides align to TRBD1. CDR1 is MNHEY, CDR2 SMNVEV, per germline (reference sequence). This CDR3 is 15 amino acids long. J lost 1 base, V lost 6 bases, and 9 bases had no gene match. The CDR3 sequence is CASSPDRRRSYEQYF. CDR3 nucleotide sequence: TGTGCCAGCAGCCCGGACAGGCGTAGGTCCTACGAGCAGTACTTC.

The chain carries TRBV12-3 or TRBV12-4 and TRBJ2-3; TRBD2 might be the D (5 bases). Trimming took off 5 bases at V and 0 bases at J, with 9 bases between the two ends. The CDR3 is made up of 14 amino acids. CDR3 nucleotide sequence: TGTGCCAGCAGTCCCCGGGGAAGCACAGATACGCAGTATTTT. It encodes CASSPRGSTDTQYF.